The clone carrying this TCR beta chain was detected many times. Its specificity is unknown. The germline CDR1 and CDR2 sequences are SNHLY and FYNNEI. The ends were cut back, 8 bases at V and 3 bases at J, with 3 bases in the middle. This CDR3 is built from 10 residues. This sample was taken from a study of T cell repertoires in cytomegalovirus infection. TCRdb redid the calling of the reads with MiXCR, one entry per CDR3 protein. This table holds some 300,000 distinct CDR3 sequences, around 10% found once. Study results and caveats: Cumulated frequencies of public TCR beta families served to identify carriers of CMV plus the relevant HLA.

Sequencing was done on a sample of PBMCs. The V call is TRBV2, the J call TRBJ2-3; unclear D gene. The sequence was obtained from a human donor in good health (CMV status not recorded). Some clones in this sample may be carry-over from other donors' samples. The CDR3 loop reads CASRTDTQYF. CDR3 bases: TGTGCCAGCCGGACAGATACGCAGTATTTT.